This TCR beta chain came from a study of neoadjuvant nivolumab and ipilimumab in lung cancer. About the research overall: Nivolumab 3 mg/kg was given days 1, 15 and 29, plus ipilimumab 1 mg/kg day 1 in combination. Study conclusions and caveats: From pretherapy to surgery, tumor richness and clonality rose with dual therapy. Compared with tumor-adjacent uninvolved lung, resected tumors showed greater richness and clonality.

TCRdb's table, derived via immunoSEQ multiplex PCR, lists solely in-frame clones and lacks some. Counted here are fewer than 20,000 clones, about 90% occurring once; the ten biggest clones make up about 2.1%. Turning to this clone: Antigen unknown.

The CDR3 has 18 amino acids. Per the germline V gene, CDR1 is LGHNA and CDR2 is YSLEER. V gave up 0 bases and J gave up 5 bases; unmatched junction bases: 11. Sequences were derived from peripheral blood, sampled before neoadjuvant nivolumab, alone or with ipilimumab. The sequence was obtained from an adult with non-small cell lung cancer. The rearrangement uses TRBV4-3 and TRBJ2-3; the match to TRBD2 covers 10 bases. The CDR3 spells CASSQDLLAGVRGDTQYF. CDR3 nucleotides: TGCGCCAGCAGCCAAGATTTGCTAGCGGGAGTGAGAGGAGATACGCAGTATTTT.